This section outlines one T cell receptor beta chain sequence together with its context. This record comes from a study of T cell clones after liver transplantation. This CDR3 is 13 amino acids long. V dropped 0 bases and J dropped 6 bases, with 9 bases sitting between them. Germline loops: CDR1 SGDLS, CDR2 YYNGEE. The protocol was immunoSEQ multiplex PCR, while the TCRdb copy is restricted to in-frame clones and leaves out a portion. The sample contains fewer than 25,000 clones, 80% to 95% of which appear only once. The TCR sequence derives from a human patient who received a liver transplant. Some T cells may have originated in the graft donor. The sequences come from CD8+ T cells from blood, collected 25 months after liver transplant. This chain connects TRBV9 to TRBJ1-1; D remains unclear. CDR3 coding DNA: TGTGCCAGCAGCGTAGATGATGGTCCTGAAGCTTTCTTT. Translation: CASSVDDGPEAFF.